This record looks at one TCR beta chain sequence and its context. This clonotype is described as medium-sized (0.01 to 0.1%). Which antigen it targets is not known. No quality values exist for individual bases; no much larger clone is one base distant. What the time point label conveys for this sample: sample taken at primary tumor resection. The donors were 65 to 90 patients from the lung TRACERx cohort who had early-stage, untreated non-small cell lung cancer. Whole RNA extracted from tumor and nontumor lung tissue, or from cryopreserved PBMC samples, was used for TCR sequencing without cell sorting. Patients were selected for TCR sequencing only if sufficient RNA was available from at least two tumor regions. Before being selected, tumor and adjacent nontumor lung specimens were reviewed by a lung pathologist. This entry comes from a study of spatial heterogeneity in lung cancer (dated by TCRdb to about 2019). Background for the entire study: Beta-chain transcripts were consistently detected in greater numbers than alpha-chain transcripts, which likely reflected higher beta-chain transcript abundance. In non-small cell lung cancer, the study made a quantitative comparison of TCR alpha and beta repertoires among multiple tumor regions, matched nontumor lung and blood. In the raw uncorrected reads, each unique combination of TCR and UMI appeared more than ten times on average. TCR repertoire features were related to nonsynonymous mutation counts determined by whole-exome sequencing of tumor tissue. Both alpha and beta chains were TCR-sequenced in approximately 200 tumor regions, fewer than 80 matched nontumor lung samples and 56 PBMC samples obtained at surgery. In tumor regions, TCR transcript counts showed a strong correlation with a T cell transcriptional module score from matched bulk RNA-seq. Overall results and qualifications from the work: Counts of ubiquitous and regional expanded TCRs correlated with counts of ubiquitous and regional nonsynonymous mutations, respectively. Confirming at a functional level the hypothesis that regional TCRs recognize regional mutations was considered to require additional single-cell paired TCR alpha and beta sequencing. The tumor nonsynonymous mutation count correlated with the number of expanded intratumoral alpha and beta TCRs. TCR-seq was estimated to cover only roughly 6.8% of tumor T cells for alpha chains and 13% to 15% for beta chains.

The library was generated by 5' RACE. The listed sequencing device is NextSeq 500. In the TCR library protocol, a unique molecular identifier was attached to each TCR cDNA molecule so that PCR and sequencing errors could be corrected. Concerning the study's data processing: TCR identification, UMI-based error correction and CDR3 extraction were all carried out with Decombinator tools. Expanded TCRs were defined as those above a frequency of 2 per 1,000, corresponding to the top 1% of the tumor frequency distribution. Expanded tumor TCRs were classed as regional if statistically deemed absent (corrected P<0.05) from at least one tumor region, otherwise ubiquitous. Renyi diversity was calculated using the R vegan package after each repertoire was subsampled 100 times to 5,000 TCRs. To build CDR3 similarity networks, amino acid triplet string-kernel similarity was used, and CDR3s were connected when their pairwise similarity was above 0.82. TCRdb itself trimmed the public reads at Q25 with fastp, ran MiXCR and retained productive beta chains. A single entry per CDR3 protein holds the most common genes and DNA from its merged rows. These V and J calls rely on TCRdb rather than the paper's analysis. For this sample there are some 2,900 distinct CDR3 sequences; under 7% appear just once. The top ten clones comprise roughly 11% of the sample.

There are 14 amino acids in the CDR3, from cysteine to phenylalanine inclusive. The entry retains the CDR3 DNA only, 42 bases that are in frame from base 1. The germline V and J ends show losses of 11 bases and 1 base respectively, and no gene match explains 9 bases of the junction. The germline V gene encodes CDR1 MNHNS and CDR2 SASEGT. This sequence uses TRBV6-1 and TRBJ2-3, and 7 junction bases match TRBD1. The sample here was lung tumor tissue, taken at surgery. This clonotype was sampled from a female donor with early-stage non-small cell lung cancer. This receptor carries the CDR3 CASTGERGTDTQYF. The nucleotide sequence reads TGTGCCTCCACAGGGGAGCGAGGCACAGATACGCAGTATTTT.